The 14 T cell receptor beta chains in this list originate from one sample, sequenced in a study of kidney transplant recipient with SARS-CoV-2 infection. TCRdb re-called the reads with MiXCR, one entry per CDR3 protein. The table lists under 300,000 distinct CDR3 sequences, around 26% of them singletons, with less than 8.5% in the top ten. This specimen consisted of a blood sample, obtained at baseline and on day 111 from a kidney transplant recipient. The receptors originated from a male patient in his thirties who had COVID-19 and was a kidney transplant recipient. Some T cells could come from the graft donor.

The table lists this clonotype with many counts. This chain connects TRBV4-1 to TRBJ1-1, with 9 bases aligning to TRBD1. The CDR3 contains 15 residues. The trim removed 4 bases at V and 4 bases at J, leaving 7 bases unmatched. Germline V gene data show CDR1 as MGHRA and CDR2 as YSYEKL. The CDR3 nucleotides are TGCGCCAGCAGCCTCGGAGGGACAGGGCCCACTGAAGCTTTCTTT. As protein: CASSLGGTGPTEAFF.

In its sample, this clonotype was seen many times. The CDR3 nucleotides read TGTGCCAGCAGTATGGTGGTCTGCATCGGAAAGACCTATGGCTACACCTTC. Translating it yields CASSMVVCIGKTYGYTF. The chain carries TRBV6-2 or TRBV6-3 and TRBJ1-2; no clear D. CDR3 length equals 17 residues. Trimming stripped 5 bases from V and 4 bases from J, with 23 bases between. Germline values: CDR1 MNHEY, CDR2 SVGEGT.

This clonotype was detected ten times or more. J is TRBJ2-3 and V is TRBV21-1. TRBV21-1 is assigned pseudogene status. The CDR3 runs to 17 residues. CDR3 sequence (DNA): TGTGCCAGCAGGATAACTATAGCTACAGTCATGCAAGATACGCAGTATTTT. This codes for CASRITIATVMQDTQYF.

Worth noting for this clonotype: This clone may be a read error of a much larger clone one base away. This rearrangement joins TRBV6-2 or TRBV6-3 to TRBJ1-2; D gene uncertain. This CDR3 contains 17 residues. CDR1 and CDR2 (germline): MNHEY, SVGEGT. Trimming pared 5 bases from V and 4 bases from J, leaving 23 bases between. The CDR3 DNA is TGTGCCAGCAGTCGGGAACTCTGCATCGGAAAGACCTATGGCTACACCTTC. Translated: CASSRELCIGKTYGYTF.

The chain links TRBV28 to TRBJ2-6; D ambiguous. The germline V gene encodes CDR1 MDHEN and CDR2 SYDVKM. V dropped 2 bases and J dropped 0 bases, with 14 bases sitting between them. The CDR3 runs 18 residues. The CDR3 coding sequence is TGTGCCAGCAGTTTAATTTATAGTCCGTACTCTGGGGCCAACGTCCTGACTTTC. Its translation is CASSLIYSPYSGANVLTF.

This clonotype was seen repeatedly, ten times or more. The chain recombines TRBV18 with TRBJ1-3, with D tentatively TRBD1 (5 bases). Trimming took 3 bases from V and 4 from J, leaving 10 bases between them. From germline, CDR1 is KGHSH and CDR2 LQKENI. The CDR3 extends over 14 amino acids. CDR3 in DNA: TGTGCCAGCTCACCCAGGGAGATGGGAAACACCATATATTTT. It codes for CASSPREMGNTIYF.

This clonotype has a count of ten or more. The V call is TRBV7-2, the J call TRBJ2-1; 9 bases fit TRBD1. The CDR3 covers 16 residues. CDR1 is SGHTA, CDR2 FQGNSA, per germline. Trimming at V came to 6 bases and at J to 7 bases, leaving 13 bases not matched to a gene. Here the CDR3 reads CASSRTRDRAGNEQFF. The CDR3 coding sequence is TGTGCCAGCAGTCGAACCCGGGACAGGGCGGGGAATGAGCAGTTCTTC.

Ten or more counts support this clonotype. This sequence joins TRBV5-8 and TRBJ1-2; D unresolved. From germline, CDR1 is SGHTS and CDR2 YDEGEE. The V and J ends lost 7 bases and 4 bases respectively, with 23 bases between them. The CDR3 totals 16 residues. CDR3 loop: CASLISHPRKTYGYTF. For the CDR3, the DNA is TGTGCCAGCCTTATTTCTCATCCACGAAAGACCTATGGCTACACCTTC.

This clonotype was counted many times. V usage is TRBV19 and J usage is TRBJ1-2, with 8 bases identical to TRBD1. The junction had 6 bases not matched to a gene; V was cut back by 8 bases and J by 4 bases. The CDR3 covers 13 residues. Germline V gene sequence: CDR1 LNHDA, CDR2 SQIVND (reference sequence). CDR3 bases: TGTGCCAGTTGCGACAGGGGTGGCTATGGCTACACCTTC. This sequence encodes CASCDRGGYGYTF.

This clonotype was detected many times. The chain uses TRBV4-1 and TRBJ2-7, with 7 bases identical to TRBD1. The CDR3 runs 15 residues. Germline values: CDR1 MGHRA, CDR2 YSYEKL. V was pared by 5 bases and J by 0 bases, with 7 bases of the junction left unmatched. CDR3 in amino acids: CASSARQGSSYEQYF. DNA of the CDR3: TGCGCCAGCAGCGCGCGACAGGGCTCCTCCTACGAGCAGTACTTC.

This clonotype was detected many times. The chain carries TRBV7-8 and TRBJ1-2; D gene uncertain. CDR1 SGHVS and CDR2 FQNEAQ come from the germline V gene. The CDR3 sequence is 17 residues long. Trimming removed 5 bases from V and 4 bases from J, with 23 bases in between. The CDR3 reads CASSVRLFTRKTYGYTF. The CDR3 DNA reads as TGTGCCAGCAGCGTTCGGCTGTTTACCCGAAAGACCTATGGCTACACCTTC.

A note on this clonotype: Relative to the germline gene, one junction end is altered; a read error may explain this. The chain is built from TRBV7-9 and TRBJ2-5; no definite D call. CDR1 and CDR2 from the germline V gene are SEHNR and FQNEAQ (reference sequence). The length of the CDR3 is 12 residues. This chain's CDR3 is CASSPGPHPTHF. The CDR3 DNA reads as TGTGCCAGCAGCCCCGGGCCCCACCCCACCCACTTC.

This sequence joins TRBV5-6 and TRBJ1-2, with D hard to call. The germline CDR1 and CDR2 sequences are SGHDT and YYEEEE. The germline V and J ends were trimmed by 6 bases and 4 bases, with 22 bases remaining between them. CDR3 size: 16 residues. The CDR3 DNA sequence: TGTGCCAGCAACCTAGGCGATAGTCGAAAGACCTATGGCTACACCTTC. Amino acid sequence: CASNLGDSRKTYGYTF.

The rearrangement links TRBV28 to TRBJ2-5, with D perhaps TRBD2 (6 bases). From germline, CDR1 is MDHEN and CDR2 SYDVKM. The CDR3 runs to 15 residues. Between the trimmed V and J ends, which lost 2 bases and 5 bases, there was a span of 15 bases. CDR3 DNA: TGTGCCAGCAGTTTAAAAGGGTCAGGGAGGGAGACCCAGTACTTC. It yields the protein CASSLKGSGRETQYF.